Shown below are 15 T cell receptor beta chains from a single sample sequenced in a study of shared clonotypes between healthy human individuals. The repertoire was sequenced with immunoSEQ multiplex PCR; TCRdb's copy has only in-frame clones and lacks some. Of about 2.1 million clones listed, 80% to 95% are singletons. Only CD45RO-negative cells positively selected for CCR7 counted as naive CD8 cells, so terminally differentiated effector memory CD45RA+ cells were excluded. Sequences were obtained from naive CD8+ T cells from PBMCs. The receptor set was obtained from a man in his late teens or twenties in good health. Some clones in this sample may be carry-over from other donors' samples.

The rearrangement links TRBV7-2 to TRBJ2-7, with 7 bases aligning to TRBD2. This CDR3 spans 15 amino acids. Germline CDR1 is SGHTA and CDR2 is FQGNSA. Trimming cost V 4 bases and J 4 bases; bases outside gene matches: 10. The CDR3 sequence is CASSSLTGRGYEQYF. For the CDR3, the DNA is TGTGCCAGCAGCTCATTGACTGGGAGGGGATACGAGCAGTACTTC.

The J gene is TRBJ2-1, the V gene TRBV5-1; the match to TRBD1 covers 8 bases. CDR1 and CDR2 (germline): SGHRS, YFSETQ. There are 16 residues in the CDR3. The V gene end was trimmed by 1 base and the J gene end by 2 bases; junction bases not matched to a gene: 5. In DNA, the CDR3 is TGCGCCAGCAGCTTGAATACAGGGGGAACCTACAATGAGCAGTTCTTC. Its protein product is CASSLNTGGTYNEQFF.

The chain couples TRBV5-1 to TRBJ1-1, with TRBD1 as a possible D gene (5 bases). In germline, CDR1 is SGHRS, CDR2 YFSETQ. Trimming removed 0 bases at V and 5 bases at J, with 11 bases between. This CDR3 has 14 residues. CDR3 amino acids: CASSLGGEITEAFF. The CDR3, as DNA: TGCGCCAGCAGCTTGGGGGGCGAGATAACTGAAGCTTTCTTT.

This rearrangement joins TRBV19 to TRBJ2-7; 7 bases are shared with TRBD1. The CDR3 has 13 residues. Germline lookup yields CDR1 LNHDA and CDR2 SQIVND (reference sequence). Unmatched junction bases numbered 8, after V lost 9 bases and J lost 3 bases. CDR3 bases: TGTGCCAGCCAGGGACAGACTATCTACGAGCAGTACTTC. Translating gives CASQGQTIYEQYF.

The rearrangement uses TRBV7-2 and TRBJ2-3; D gene unclear. The CDR3 contains 16 residues. The V and J ends lost 2 bases and 3 bases respectively, with 15 bases between them. Germline assignment: CDR1 SGHTA and CDR2 FQGNSA. CDR3 sequence reads: CASSLFSSRRTDTQYF. The CDR3 bases are TGTGCCAGCAGCTTATTCTCCTCTCGACGTACAGATACGCAGTATTTT.

The chain has TRBV7-8 and TRBJ2-5; 7 bases match TRBD2. CDR1 and CDR2 (germline): SGHVS, FQNEAQ. J lost 3 bases, V lost 1 base, and 5 bases had no gene match. This CDR3 is built from 15 residues. Written as DNA, the CDR3 is TGTGCCAGCAGCTTAGATGGGGGGGAGGAAGAGACCCAGTACTTC. This sequence encodes CASSLDGGEEETQYF.

The chain is built from TRBV6-6 and TRBJ2-1; D might be TRBD2 (5 bases). The CDR3 runs 14 residues. Trimming pared 4 bases from V and 3 bases from J, leaving 10 bases between. From germline, CDR1 is MNHNY and CDR2 SVGAGI (reference sequence). CDR3 nucleotides: TGTGCCAGCAGTTCAGGCGGGTACTACAATGAGCAGTTCTTC. Translated: CASSSGGYYNEQFF.

Remarks on this clone: Distinct nucleotide sequences in the sample also encode this CDR3. The V gene is TRBV5-1, the J gene TRBJ1-1; 8 nucleotides align to TRBD1. J lost 5 bases, V lost 1 base, and 4 bases had no gene match. This CDR3 is built from 14 residues. Germline CDR1 SGHRS, CDR2 YFSETQ. CDR3 amino acids: CASSLWQGATEAFF. The DNA of the CDR3 is TGCGCCAGCAGCTTGTGGCAGGGGGCGACTGAAGCTTTCTTT.

The rearrangement uses TRBV27 and TRBJ2-2; 7 bases fit TRBD2. Germline CDR1 reads MNHEY; CDR2 reads SMNVEV (reference sequence). J was trimmed by 1 base and V by 6 bases; bases with no gene match: 11. CDR3 length: 17 residues. CDR3 protein: CASSPLALAVNTGELFF. In DNA, the CDR3 is TGTGCCAGCAGCCCTTTGGCGCTAGCGGTGAACACCGGGGAGCTGTTTTTT.

This chain uses TRBV7-3 with TRBJ2-2; D might be TRBD1 (6 bases). Germline lookup yields CDR1 SGHTA and CDR2 FQGTGA. Trimming took off 2 bases at V and 7 bases at J, with 11 bases between the two ends. This CDR3 has 14 residues. CDR3 nucleotide sequence: TGTGCCAGCAGCTTAGGTGGGGGCAGCGGGGAGCTGTTTTTT. The encoded protein is CASSLGGGSGELFF.

The CDR3 nucleotides read TGTGCCAGCAGCTTAGACGGGAGCCCGGACCGCCTCATCGGTACGCAGTATTTT. Translation: CASSLDGSPDRLIGTQYF. The chain uses TRBV7-2 and TRBJ2-3; D is perhaps TRBD2 (6 bases). The V gene's germline CDR1 is SGHTA and CDR2 FQGNSA. Trimming removed 1 base at V and 8 bases at J, with 25 bases between. The CDR3 is 18 amino acids.

This clone showed up just once. The genes are TRBV6-1 and TRBJ2-4; 8 positions match TRBD2. Germline loops: CDR1 MNHNS, CDR2 SASEGT. CDR3 length equals 18 residues. Trimming took 2 bases from V and 3 from J; bases not matched to a gene: 12. As DNA, the CDR3 is TGTGCCAGCAGTGAACCCCGGGAGGGGATTTTCGTCAAAAACATTCAGTACTTC. Amino acids: CASSEPREGIFVKNIQYF.

There are a few counts of this clone. The same CDR3 is also encoded by other DNA sequences in this sample. V is TRBV27 and J is TRBJ2-7, with D tentatively TRBD1 (5 bases). Germline V gives CDR1 MNHEY, CDR2 SMNVEV (reference sequence). The CDR3 consists of 13 residues. V was clipped by 2 bases and J by 1 base, with 6 bases between them. The CDR3 protein is CASSLDSSYEQYF. In DNA, the CDR3 is TGTGCCAGCAGTTTAGACAGTTCCTACGAGCAGTACTTC.

The chain links TRBV7-6 to TRBJ1-1; unclear D gene. The CDR3 spans 13 residues. Trimming pared 3 bases from V and 8 bases from J, leaving 13 bases between. Per the germline V gene, CDR1 is SGHVS and CDR2 is FNYEAQ. This CDR3 is CASSFTIGKEAFF. CDR3 coding DNA: TGTGCCAGCAGCTTTACAATCGGGAAAGAAGCTTTCTTT.

This chain joins TRBV4-1 and TRBJ2-4; D gene uncertain. The CDR3 loop spans 18 amino acids. The germline V and J ends were trimmed by 1 base and 0 bases, with 16 bases remaining between them. The germline V gene has CDR1 MGHRA and CDR2 YSYEKL. CDR3 in amino acids: CASSQAPDITLAKNIQYF. The CDR3 DNA follows: TGCGCCAGCAGCCAAGCGCCCGACATCACCTTAGCCAAAAACATTCAGTACTTC.